This T cell receptor beta chain was documented in a study of blood T cell repertoires in COVID-19. As for the study in general: Sites across the United States, Italy and Spain contributed samples from acute and convalescent COVID-19.

Under the authors' procedure: Estimation of nucleated cell counts was performed using reference gene primer amplification. The assay was immunoSEQ multiplex PCR, and TCRdb's table has in-frame clones only and misses some. V and J calls and clone size come straight from that table; D and trimming were deduced from the DNA. Here the sample spans 160,000 or so clones, over 85% being singletons. This CDR3 spans 15 amino acids. CDR1 is MNHEY and CDR2 is SMNVEV in the germline V gene (reference sequence). The V end was cut by 8 bases, the J end by 8 bases, with 24 bases between. The sample consisted of peripheral blood. The chain links TRBV27 to TRBJ1-2, with a tentative D call TRBD1 (6 bases). This sequence was found in a man aged 60 to 69 with active or convalescent COVID-19. The CDR3 reads CASRLSPRGLSGYTF. DNA of the CDR3: TGTGCCAGCCGCCTCTCTCCCAGGGGCCTATCGGGCTACACCTTC.